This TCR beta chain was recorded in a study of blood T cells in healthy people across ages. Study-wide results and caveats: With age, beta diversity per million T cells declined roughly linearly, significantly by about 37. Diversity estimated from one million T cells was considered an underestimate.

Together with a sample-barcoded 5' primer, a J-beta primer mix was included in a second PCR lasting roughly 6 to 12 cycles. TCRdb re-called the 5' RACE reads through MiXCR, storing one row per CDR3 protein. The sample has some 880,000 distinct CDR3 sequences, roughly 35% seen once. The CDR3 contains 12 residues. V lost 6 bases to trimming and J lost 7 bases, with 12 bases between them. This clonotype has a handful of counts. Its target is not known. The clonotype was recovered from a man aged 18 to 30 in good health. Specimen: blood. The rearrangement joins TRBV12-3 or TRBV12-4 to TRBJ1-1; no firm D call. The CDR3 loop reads CASRPQKNEAFF. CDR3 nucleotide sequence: TGTGCCAGCAGACCTCAAAAGAATGAAGCTTTCTTT.